These 15 T cell receptor beta chains were all obtained from the same sample, sequenced in a study of T cell responses to AZD1222 COVID-19 vaccine. Clones were sequenced by immunoSEQ multiplex PCR, and TCRdb holds only the in-frame ones, with some missing. The sample lists about 110,000 clones, around nine tenths occurring once. Sequencing was performed on peripheral blood, taken 28 days after the second AZD1222 dose. The receptors were sampled from an adult who received the AZD1222 COVID-19 vaccine.

The rearrangement links TRBV2 to TRBJ1-3, with no clear D. CDR1 is SNHLY and CDR2 is FYNNEI in the germline V gene. CDR3 length equals 13 residues. Trimming stripped 7 bases from V and 0 bases from J, with 7 bases between. Here the CDR3 DNA reads TGTGCCAGCACCCCACCCTCTGGAAACACCATATATTTT. Protein sequence: CASTPPSGNTIYF.

The chain uses TRBV28 and TRBJ1-3; D is undetermined. Germline assignment: CDR1 MDHEN and CDR2 SYDVKM. CDR3 length equals 12 residues. V lost 6 bases to trimming and J lost 7 bases, with 10 bases between them. Here the CDR3 DNA reads TGTGCCAGCAGCCCCCCTCGGAACACCATATATTTT. Protein: CASSPPRNTIYF.

This chain links TRBV7-2 with TRBJ1-3, with a weak D call TRBD1 (5 bases). The CDR3 has 14 residues. Germline values: CDR1 SGHTA, CDR2 FQGNSA. The V end was cut by 5 bases, the J end by 0 bases, with 8 bases between. The CDR3, as DNA: TGTGCCAGCAGCGGTGGGGGCTCTGGAAACACCATATATTTT. Translated, it gives CASSGGGSGNTIYF. Full variable domain (missing parts from reference TRBV7-2 and TRBJ1-3): GAGVSQSPSNKVTEKGKDVELRCDPISGHTALYWYRQSLGQGLEFLIYFQGNSAPDKSGLPSDRFSAERTGGSVSTLTIQRTQQEDSAVYLCASSGGGSGNTIYFGEGSWLTVV.

J is TRBJ1-2 and V is TRBV11-2, with 8 bases identical to TRBD1. CDR1 and CDR2 (germline): SGHAT, FQNNGV. Trimming took 0 bases from V and 11 from J; bases not matched to a gene: 8. The CDR3 totals 14 residues. The CDR3 nucleotides are TGTGCCAGCAGCTTAGATATTGGGACAGGTGGTTACACCTTC. As protein: CASSLDIGTGGYTF.

This chain links TRBV6-2 or TRBV6-3 with TRBJ1-4; 9 bases align to TRBD1. The CDR3 length is 14 residues. Per the germline V gene, CDR1 is MNHEY and CDR2 is SVGEGT. V gave up 6 bases and J gave up 5 bases; unmatched junction bases: 4. DNA for the CDR3: TGTGCCAGCAGCACCGGGACAGGGAATGAAAAACTGTTTTTT. Amino acid sequence: CASSTGTGNEKLFF.

The chain is built from TRBV10-3 and TRBJ1-5; D gene unclear. The V end lost 0 bases, the J end lost 8 bases, and 8 bases lay between the germline ends. Looked up from germline, CDR1 is ENHRY and CDR2 is SYGVKD. The CDR3 length is 13 residues. CDR3 sequence reads: CAISESAGEPQHF. DNA of the CDR3: TGTGCCATCAGTGAGTCGGCTGGGGAGCCCCAGCATTTT.

The genes are TRBV7-6 and TRBJ2-7; D not resolved. The V end was cut by 5 bases, the J end by 5 bases, with 22 bases between. This CDR3 region has 16 residues. Germline lookup yields CDR1 SGHVS and CDR2 FNYEAQ. CDR3 protein: CASSLGFYPGSDEQYF. The CDR3, as DNA: TGTGCCAGCAGCCTCGGGTTTTACCCGGGTTCGGACGAGCAGTACTTC.

As regards this clone: This sample includes further DNA sequences coding for the same CDR3. The V gene is TRBV28, the J gene TRBJ2-5, with D unclear. From germline, CDR1 is MDHEN and CDR2 SYDVKM. Trimming removed 3 bases from V and 5 bases from J, with 4 bases in between. The CDR3 has 11 residues. The CDR3 bases are TGTGCCAGCAGTTTGAGGGAGACCCAGTACTTC. This codes for CASSLRETQYF.

Notes on this clone: The same CDR3 arises from other DNA sequences in this sample as well. The chain has TRBV7-9 and TRBJ2-7, with TRBD1 as a possible D gene (6 bases). The CDR3 spans 13 residues. In germline, CDR1 is SEHNR, CDR2 FQNEAQ (reference sequence). Trimming left V 4 bases short and J 3 bases short, with 10 bases between. CDR3 sequence: CASSSGQSYEQYF. The CDR3 coding sequence is TGTGCCAGCAGCTCCGGACAGAGCTACGAGCAGTACTTC.

The chain employs TRBV3-1 (or the pseudogene TRBV3-2) and TRBJ2-1, with TRBD2 as a possible D gene (6 bases). Germline V gene sequence: CDR1 LGHDT, CDR2 YNNKEL (reference sequence). V was shortened by 4 bases and J by 6 bases, with 13 bases between the two germline ends. The CDR3 is 14 residues long. CDR3 in amino acids: CASSRGVLSNEQFF. Here the CDR3 DNA reads TGTGCCAGCAGCCGCGGGGTTTTGAGCAATGAGCAGTTCTTC.

This rearrangement joins TRBV19 to TRBJ1-5; D gene uncertain. This CDR3 region has 15 residues. V was cut by 2 bases and J by 1 base, with 9 bases left in between. The germline V gene has CDR1 LNHDA and CDR2 SQIVND (reference sequence). CDR3 DNA sequence: TGTGCCAGTAGTATACCCCGGATAAGCAATCAGCCCCAGCATTTT. Its protein product is CASSIPRISNQPQHF.

The chain links TRBV5-1 to TRBJ1-4, with 10 bases identical to TRBD1. Germline trimming cut 2 bases from V and 6 bases from J; bases unmatched to any gene: 7. There are 16 residues in the CDR3. Germline CDR1 and CDR2: SGHRS and YFSETQ. CDR3 nucleotides: TGCGCCAGCAGCTTACAACCGGGACAGGGGTATGAAAAACTGTTTTTT. It is translated as CASSLQPGQGYEKLFF.

The chain employs TRBV19 and TRBJ1-5, with TRBD1 as a possible D gene (6 bases). From germline, CDR1 is LNHDA and CDR2 SQIVND (reference sequence). The V end was cut by 3 bases, the J end by 1 base, with 19 bases between. The length of the CDR3 is 18 residues. DNA for the CDR3: TGTGCCAGTAGTATTACGGACAGCGGATTTTCAAGCAATCAGCCCCAGCATTTT. Amino acids: CASSITDSGFSSNQPQHF.

J is TRBJ2-1 and V is TRBV19, with 10 bases matching TRBD2. The germline V gene encodes CDR1 LNHDA and CDR2 SQIVND (reference sequence). The CDR3 totals 16 residues. V lost 0 bases to trimming and J lost 2 bases; unmatched junction nucleotides: 1. CDR3 sequence: CASSIESGGAYNEQFF. The DNA for the CDR3 is TGTGCCAGTAGTATAGAAAGCGGGGGGGCCTACAATGAGCAGTTCTTC.

The chain combines TRBV27 with TRBJ2-3, with a weak D call TRBD2 (5 bases). Germline CDR1 is MNHEY and CDR2 is SMNVEV (reference sequence). CDR3 size: 15 residues. The V gene lost 2 bases and the J gene lost 4 bases, with 13 bases spanning the gap. The CDR3 DNA reads TGTGCCAGCAGTTTAAAAGGAGGTGGACCAGATACGCAGTATTTT. Its translation: CASSLKGGGPDTQYF.